These T cell receptor beta chains were read from a single sample in a study of cytomegalovirus exposure and HLA in healthy donors. Clones were read by immunoSEQ multiplex PCR, and TCRdb kept only the in-frame ones, dropping some. The data hold about 150,000 clones, with about 84% observed a single time. Sequenced input: PBMCs. These receptors were taken from a woman aged 40 to 50 in good health and CMV-seropositive. The CDR3 runs from the conserved cysteine through the conserved F or W. The D gene is left open where the match is weak. The size of a clone is reported for some rows only, either as once, few or many, or as a class for expanded clones.

v_gene	d_gene	j_gene	abundance	CDR3nt	CDR3aa
TRBV5-1	.	TRBJ2-3	once	TGCGCCAGCAGCTTAACAGGAGCAGATACGCAGTATTTT	CASSLTGADTQYF
TRBV27	TRBD1	TRBJ2-5	.	TGTGCCACGGGGGACAGGGGGCAAGGAGAGACCCAGTACTTC	CATGDRGQGETQYF
TRBV13	.	TRBJ2-7	.	TGTGCCAGCAGCTTAGGCCCGACAGGAATTACCTACGAGCAGTACTTC	CASSLGPTGITYEQYF
TRBV30	.	TRBJ2-3	.	TGTGCCTGGGGCGGTGGCGGGACGAGCACAGATACGCAGTATTTT	CAWGGGGTSTDTQYF
TRBV7-9	TRBD1	TRBJ1-1	few	TGTGCCAGCAGCTTAATGGGACAGGGGAAGGGAAGCACTGAAGCTTTCTTT	CASSLMGQGKGSTEAFF
TRBV28	.	TRBJ2-5	.	TGTGCCAGCAGCCGCCCGGGGAGGGAGACCCAGTACTTC	CASSRPGRETQYF
TRBV19	.	TRBJ2-1	.	TGTGCCAGTAGTTCCTCGGACTGGAGAGAGCAGTTCTTC	CASSSSDWREQFF
TRBV7-9	TRBD1	TRBJ1-2	.	TGTGCCAGCAGCCCCAGACAGGGTTCTCCCTATGGCTACACCTTC	CASSPRQGSPYGYTF
TRBV6-5	TRBD2	TRBJ2-7	.	TGTGCCAGCAGTTACTCGGGCGGGAGGGCCGCCTACGAGCAGTACTTC	CASSYSGGRAAYEQYF
TRBV5-6	.	TRBJ2-2	.	TGTGCCAGCAGCTCGAGAGCGGGCTCGAACACCGGGGAGCTGTTTTTT	CASSSRAGSNTGELFF
TRBV6-5	TRBD1	TRBJ1-6	once	TGTGCCAGCAGAATCGACAGGGAAAATTCACCCCTCCACTTT	CASRIDRENSPLHF
TRBV7-9	.	TRBJ2-7	once	TGTGCCAGCAACAAACTGCCCGGGAGTAGGTACGAGCAGTACTTC	CASNKLPGSRYEQYF
TRBV18	.	TRBJ1-3	.	TGTGCCAGCTCACCTACTCCTTCGAACTCTGGAAACACCATATATTTT	CASSPTPSNSGNTIYF
TRBV7-8	TRBD2	TRBJ2-1	.	TGTGCCACCCGTTCTGCGGGAGCCTACAATGAGCAGTTCTTC	CATRSAGAYNEQFF
TRBV18	TRBD1	TRBJ1-2	.	TGTGCCAGCTCACTCCGACAGGGCTCGAGCTATGGCTACACCTTC	CASSLRQGSSYGYTF
TRBV5-1	TRBD1	TRBJ2-5	.	TGCGCCAGCACCGACAGGGGACAAGAGACCCAGTACTTC	CASTDRGQETQYF
TRBV10-3	.	TRBJ2-5	.	TGTGCCATCAGGGAGGGAGGAAGGCAAGAGACCCAGTACTTC	CAIREGGRQETQYF
TRBV30	.	TRBJ2-1	.	TGTGCCTGGACGGTTCTCGATGAGCAGTTCTTC	CAWTVLDEQFF